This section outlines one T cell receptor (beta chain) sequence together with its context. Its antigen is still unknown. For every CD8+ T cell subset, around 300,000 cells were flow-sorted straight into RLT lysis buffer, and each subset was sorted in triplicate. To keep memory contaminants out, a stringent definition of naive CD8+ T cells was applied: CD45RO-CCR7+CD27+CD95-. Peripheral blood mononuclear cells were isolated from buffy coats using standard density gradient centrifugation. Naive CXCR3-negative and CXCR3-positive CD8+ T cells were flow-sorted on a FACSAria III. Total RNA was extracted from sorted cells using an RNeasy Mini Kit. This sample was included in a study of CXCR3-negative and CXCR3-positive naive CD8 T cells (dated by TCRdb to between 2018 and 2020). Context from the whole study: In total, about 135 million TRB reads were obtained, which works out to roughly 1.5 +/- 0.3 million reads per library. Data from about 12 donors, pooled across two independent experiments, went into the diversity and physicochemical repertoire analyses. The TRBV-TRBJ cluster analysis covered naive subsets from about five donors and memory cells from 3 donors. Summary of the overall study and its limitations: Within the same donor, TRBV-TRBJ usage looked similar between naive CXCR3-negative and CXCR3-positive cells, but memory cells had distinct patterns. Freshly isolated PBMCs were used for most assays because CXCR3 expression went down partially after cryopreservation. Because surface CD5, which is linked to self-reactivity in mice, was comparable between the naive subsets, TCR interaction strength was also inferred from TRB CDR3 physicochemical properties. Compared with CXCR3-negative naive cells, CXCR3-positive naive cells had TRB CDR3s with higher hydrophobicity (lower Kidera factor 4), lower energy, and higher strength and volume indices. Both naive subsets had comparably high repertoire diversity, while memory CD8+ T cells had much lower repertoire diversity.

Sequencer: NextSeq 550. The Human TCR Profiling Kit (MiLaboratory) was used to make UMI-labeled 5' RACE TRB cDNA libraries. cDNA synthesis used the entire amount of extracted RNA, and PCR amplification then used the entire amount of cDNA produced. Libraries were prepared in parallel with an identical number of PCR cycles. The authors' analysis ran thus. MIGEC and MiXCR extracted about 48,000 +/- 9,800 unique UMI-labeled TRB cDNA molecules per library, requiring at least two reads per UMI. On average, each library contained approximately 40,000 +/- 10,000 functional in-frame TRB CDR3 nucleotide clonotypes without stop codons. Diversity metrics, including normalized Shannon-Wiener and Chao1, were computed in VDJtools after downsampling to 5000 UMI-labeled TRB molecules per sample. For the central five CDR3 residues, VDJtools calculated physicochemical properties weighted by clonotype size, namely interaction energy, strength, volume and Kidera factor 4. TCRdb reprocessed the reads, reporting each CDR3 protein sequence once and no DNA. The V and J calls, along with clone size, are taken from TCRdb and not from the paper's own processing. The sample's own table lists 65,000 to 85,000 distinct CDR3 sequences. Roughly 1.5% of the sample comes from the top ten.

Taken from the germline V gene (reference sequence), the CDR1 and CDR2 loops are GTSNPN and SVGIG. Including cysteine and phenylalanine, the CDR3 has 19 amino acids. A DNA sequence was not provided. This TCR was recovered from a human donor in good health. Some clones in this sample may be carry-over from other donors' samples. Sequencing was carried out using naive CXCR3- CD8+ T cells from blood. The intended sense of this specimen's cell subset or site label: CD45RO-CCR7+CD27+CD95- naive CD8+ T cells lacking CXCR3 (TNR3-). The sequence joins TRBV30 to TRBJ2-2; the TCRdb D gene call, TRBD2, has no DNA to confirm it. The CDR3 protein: CAWSGMLAGGLSDTGELFF. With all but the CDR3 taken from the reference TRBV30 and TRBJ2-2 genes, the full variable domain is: SQTIHQWPATLVQPVGSPLSLECTVEGTSNPNLYWYRQAAGRGLQLLFYSVGIGQISSEVPQNLSASRPQDRQFILSSKKLLLSDSGFYLCAWSGMLAGGLSDTGELFFGEGSRLTVL.